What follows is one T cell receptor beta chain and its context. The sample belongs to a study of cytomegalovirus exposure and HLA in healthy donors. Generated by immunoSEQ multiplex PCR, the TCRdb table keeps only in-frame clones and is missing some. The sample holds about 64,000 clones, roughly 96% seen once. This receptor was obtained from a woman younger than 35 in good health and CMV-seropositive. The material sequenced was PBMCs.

The DNA for the CDR3 is TGTGCCAGCAGCCAGGGGGCTGGCGCGGGGGTAGAGACCCAGTACTTC. It specifies CASSQGAGAGVETQYF. V and J are TRBV4-2 and TRBJ2-5; maybe TRBD2 (7 bases). This CDR3 spans 16 amino acids. CDR1 is LGHNA, CDR2 YNFKEQ, per germline. Deletions cut 3 bases from V and 4 bases from J, with 18 bases between.